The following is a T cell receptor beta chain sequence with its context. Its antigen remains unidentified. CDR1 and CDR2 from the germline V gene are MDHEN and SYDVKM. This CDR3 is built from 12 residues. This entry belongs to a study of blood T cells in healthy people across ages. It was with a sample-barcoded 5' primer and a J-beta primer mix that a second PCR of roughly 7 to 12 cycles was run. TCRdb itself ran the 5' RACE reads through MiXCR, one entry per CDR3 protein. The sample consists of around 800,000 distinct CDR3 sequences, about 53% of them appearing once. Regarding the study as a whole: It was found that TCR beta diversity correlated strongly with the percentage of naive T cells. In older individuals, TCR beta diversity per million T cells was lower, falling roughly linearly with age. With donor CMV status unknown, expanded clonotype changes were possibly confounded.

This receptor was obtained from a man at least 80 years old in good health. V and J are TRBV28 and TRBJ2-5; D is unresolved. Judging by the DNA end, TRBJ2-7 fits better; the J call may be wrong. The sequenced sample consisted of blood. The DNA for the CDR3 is TGTGCCAGCAGTTTCGGCTACTACGAGCAGTACTTC. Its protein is CASSFGYYEQYF.